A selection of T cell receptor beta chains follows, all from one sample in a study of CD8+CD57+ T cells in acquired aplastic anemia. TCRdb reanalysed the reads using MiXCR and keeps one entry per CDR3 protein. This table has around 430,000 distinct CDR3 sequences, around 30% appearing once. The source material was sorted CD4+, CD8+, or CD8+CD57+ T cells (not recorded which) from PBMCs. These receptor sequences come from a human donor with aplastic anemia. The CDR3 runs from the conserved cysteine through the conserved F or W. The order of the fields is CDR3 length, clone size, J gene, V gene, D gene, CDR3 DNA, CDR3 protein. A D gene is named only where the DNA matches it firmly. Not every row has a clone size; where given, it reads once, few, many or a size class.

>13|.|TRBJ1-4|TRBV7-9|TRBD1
TGTGCCAGCAGCCCCACAGGGGACGAAAAACTGTTTTTT
CASSPTGDEKLFF
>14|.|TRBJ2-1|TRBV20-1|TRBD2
TGCAGTGCTCCCTCAGGACTAGCGAAAAATGAGCAGTTCTTC
CSAPSGLAKNEQFF
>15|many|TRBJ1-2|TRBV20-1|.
TGCAGTGCTTACCGGGGCGGGGCGCGTCGGAGTGGCTACACCTTC
CSAYRGGARRSGYTF
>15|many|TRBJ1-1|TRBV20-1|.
TGCAGTGCTCTTCCCTGGCAGGGGCTAGGCACTGAAGCTTTCTTT
CSALPWQGLGTEAFF
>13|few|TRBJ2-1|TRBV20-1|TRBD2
TGCAGTGCTAGAGTTAACGGAGCGGGAGAGCAGTTCTTC
CSARVNGAGEQFF
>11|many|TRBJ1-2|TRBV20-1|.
TGCAGTGCTAGAGTATCTCCTGGCTACACCTTC
CSARVSPGYTF
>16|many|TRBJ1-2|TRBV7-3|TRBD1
TGTGCCAGCAGTGAAACCGGGACAGGGACGAACTATGGCTACACCTTC
CASSETGTGTNYGYTF
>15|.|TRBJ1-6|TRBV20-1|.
TGCAGTGCCCCGCCCCCAGGGGAGGGGAATTCACCCCTCCACTTT
CSAPPPGEGNSPLHF
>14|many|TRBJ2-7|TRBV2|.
TGTGCCAGCAGTGAAGACGGCGGTTCCTACGAGCAGTACTTC
CASSEDGGSYEQYF
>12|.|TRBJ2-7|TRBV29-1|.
TGCAGCGTCGGGGCGTCAGCCTACGAGCAGTACTTC
CSVGASAYEQYF
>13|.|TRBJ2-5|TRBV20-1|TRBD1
TGCAGTGCTAGTGTACAGGGGAAAGAGACCCAGTACTTC
CSASVQGKETQYF
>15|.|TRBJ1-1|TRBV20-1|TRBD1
TGCAGTGCTAGAGAAGCTCGGGCCAGGGGGGCTGAAGCTTTCTTT
CSAREARARGAEAFF
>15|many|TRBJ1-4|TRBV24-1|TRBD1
TGTGCCACCGGCGAAACCGGGACAGATAATGAAAAACTGTTTTTT
CATGETGTDNEKLFF
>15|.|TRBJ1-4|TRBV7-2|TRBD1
TGTGCCAGCAGCTTAGAGGGACAGGGGAATGAAAAACTGCTTTTT
CASSLEGQGNEKLLF
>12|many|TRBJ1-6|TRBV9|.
TGTGCCAGCAGCGTCGGGGATTCACCCCTCCACTTT
CASSVGDSPLHF
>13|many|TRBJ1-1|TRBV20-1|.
TGCAGTGCAGCGGACAGCCCGTACACTGAAGCTTTCTTT
CSAADSPYTEAFF
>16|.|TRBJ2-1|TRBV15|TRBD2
TGTGCCACCAGCAGAGATGGAGCGGGAAACTACAATGAGCAGTTCTTC
CATSRDGAGNYNEQFF
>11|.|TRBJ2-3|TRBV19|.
TGTGCCAGTAGTATAGTTGGTACGCAGTATTTT
CASSIVGTQYF
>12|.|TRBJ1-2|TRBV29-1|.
TGCAGCGTAAAAACCACAGGGTATGGCTACACCTTC
CSVKTTGYGYTF
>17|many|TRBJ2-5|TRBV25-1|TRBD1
TGTGCCAGCGGGGGGAGGACAGGGGGCGTACTGGCAGAGACCCAGTACTTC
CASGGRTGGVLAETQYF
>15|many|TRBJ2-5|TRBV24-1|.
TGTGCCACCAGTGACCAAAGGGGTGGGGAAGAGACCCAGTACTTC
CATSDQRGGEETQYF
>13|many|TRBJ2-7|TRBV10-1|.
TGCGCCAGCATAGTACAGGGTTCCTACGAGCAGTACTTC
CASIVQGSYEQYF
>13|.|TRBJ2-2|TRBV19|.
TGTGCCAGTACCTCTAGAGGGGCAGGGGAGCTGTTTTTT
CASTSRGAGELFF
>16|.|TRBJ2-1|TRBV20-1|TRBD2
TGCAGTGCTAGATTCAAGCGGACTAGCGGGAACAATGAGCAGTTCTTC
CSARFKRTSGNNEQFF
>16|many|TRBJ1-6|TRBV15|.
TGTGCCACCAGCAGAGATACGAGCTCCTATAATTCACCCCTCCACTTT
CATSRDTSSYNSPLHF
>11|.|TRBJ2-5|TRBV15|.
TGTGCCACCAGCGCTCAAGAGACCCAGTACTTC
CATSAQETQYF
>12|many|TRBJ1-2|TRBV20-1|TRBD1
TGCAGTCTAAAAGAGGGGGCTCGGGACTACACCTTC
CSLKEGARDYTF
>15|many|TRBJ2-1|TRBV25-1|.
TGTGCCAGCAGTGTAGGAGCGGACGGGGGCAATGAGCAGTTCTTC
CASSVGADGGNEQFF
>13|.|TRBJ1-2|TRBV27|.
TGTGCCAGCAGTTTCATTGCAGGGGCTGGCTACACCTTC
CASSFIAGAGYTF
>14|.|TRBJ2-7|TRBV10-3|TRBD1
TGTGCCGCCCAACAGGGGGCGCTTCTCGCCGAGCAGTACTTC
CAAQQGALLAEQYF
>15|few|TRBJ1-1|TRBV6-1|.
TGTGCCAGCAGTAGGGACGGATTCATGAACACTGAAGCTTTCTTT
CASSRDGFMNTEAFF
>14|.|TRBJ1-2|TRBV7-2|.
TGTGCCAGCAGCCGTCCGGGACAAGACTATGGCTACACCTTC
CASSRPGQDYGYTF
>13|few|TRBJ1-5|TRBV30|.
TGTGCCTGGAGTGGACAGATCAATCAGCCCCAGCATTTT
CAWSGQINQPQHF
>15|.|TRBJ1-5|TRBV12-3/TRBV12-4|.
TGTGCCAGCAGAAGGACGGATTCCCCCAATCAGCCCCAGCATTTT
CASRRTDSPNQPQHF
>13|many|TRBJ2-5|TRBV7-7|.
TGTGCTAGCAGCTTATGGCCGACGGAGACCCAGTACTTC
CASSLWPTETQYF
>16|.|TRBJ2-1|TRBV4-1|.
TGCGCCAGCAGCCAAGCGGGAGCCACAGGGTACAATGAGCAGTTCTTC
CASSQAGATGYNEQFF
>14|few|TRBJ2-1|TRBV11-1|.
TGTGCCAGCAGCTTTAGGGGCTCCTACAATGAGCAGTTCTTC
CASSFRGSYNEQFF
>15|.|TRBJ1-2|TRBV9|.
TGTGCCAGCAGCCTCCTCGGGGGGGACCCCTATGGCTACACCTTC
CASSLLGGDPYGYTF
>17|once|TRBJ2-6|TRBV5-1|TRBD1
TGCGCCAGCCAACGGGACAGGGGATCGTCTGGGGCCAACGTCCTGACTTTC
CASQRDRGSSGANVLTF
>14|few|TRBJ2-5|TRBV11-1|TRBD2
TGTGCCAGCAGCCCAGCGGGGAAGGGAGAGACCCAGTACTTC
CASSPAGKGETQYF
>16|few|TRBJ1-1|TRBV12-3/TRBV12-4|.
TGTGCCAGCAGTTTAAGGGATAGGCTTAGAGGGGGTGAAGCTTTCTTT
CASSLRDRLRGGEAFF
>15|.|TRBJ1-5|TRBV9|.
TGTGCCAGCTCCATGAAAGCAGACGGCAATCAGCCCCAGCATTTT
CASSMKADGNQPQHF
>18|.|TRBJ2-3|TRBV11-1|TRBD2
TGTGCCAGCAGACGGGGACTAGCGGGGGCGGTAGGCACAGATACGCAGTATTTT
CASRRGLAGAVGTDTQYF
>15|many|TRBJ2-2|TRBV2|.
TGTGCCAGCAGTGCCGGGATTAGCAACACCGGGGAGCTGTTTTTT
CASSAGISNTGELFF
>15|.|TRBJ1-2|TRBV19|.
TGTGCCAGTAGTATGTGGGGGGGGCGAAACTATGGCTACACCTTC
CASSMWGGRNYGYTF
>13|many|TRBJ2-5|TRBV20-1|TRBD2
TGCAGTGCTGACGGGACTAGCGAGGAGACCCAGTACTTC
CSADGTSEETQYF
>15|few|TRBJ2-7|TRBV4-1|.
TGCGCCAGCAGCCAGTTCTACAGCGGCTCCTACGAGCAGTACTTC
CASSQFYSGSYEQYF
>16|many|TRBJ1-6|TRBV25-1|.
TGTGCCAGCTTACCTTCGGATAGGAATTATAATTCACCCCTCCACTTT
CASLPSDRNYNSPLHF
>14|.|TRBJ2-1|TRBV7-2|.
TGTGCCAGCAGCTTAGCGACTTCCTACAATGAGCAGTTCTTC
CASSLATSYNEQFF
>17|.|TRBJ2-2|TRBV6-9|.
TGTGCCAGCAGTTACTCGAACGGGGCTCCTTGGGGCGGGGAGCTGTTTTTT
CASSYSNGAPWGGELFF
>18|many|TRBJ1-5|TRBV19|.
TGTGCCAGTAGTATAGATCTATCGACAGACCATAGCAATCAGCCCCAGCATTTT
CASSIDLSTDHSNQPQHF
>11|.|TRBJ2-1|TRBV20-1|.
TGCAGTGCTAGGATAATTCAAGAGCAGTTCTTC
CSARIIQEQFF
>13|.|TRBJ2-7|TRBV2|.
TGTGCCAGCAGGCGAGGGGGGCCCGGGGAGCTGTACTTC
CASRRGGPGELYF
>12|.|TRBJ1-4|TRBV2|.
TGTGCCAGCAAGGGACTAGCGGGGGGTCTGTTTTTT
CASKGLAGGLFF
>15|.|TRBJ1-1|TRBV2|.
TGTGCCAGCAGTGACACCCCAGCACTTGGGCCTGAAGCTTTCTTT
CASSDTPALGPEAFF
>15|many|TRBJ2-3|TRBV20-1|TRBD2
TGCAGTGCTTGCCCTTTTCTAGCGGACACAGATACGCAGTATTTT
CSACPFLADTDTQYF